This TCR beta chain was captured by sequencing in a study of T cells in Graves' hyperthyroidism and ophthalmopathy. Whole-study results and caveats: Before onset, ophthalmopathy was predicted by the model a median roughly six months earlier. Blood also contained most expanded thyroid clonotypes above 0.001.

As for this clonotype: Antigen specificity is unknown.

Hyperthyroidism patients were newly diagnosed, had disease duration under 2 months, and were aged 18 to 65 years. Not enrolled were patients with uncontrolled infection, other autoimmune disease, pregnancy or lactation. Trimming left V 0 bases short and J 7 bases short, with 12 bases between. The V gene's germline CDR1 is SGHTA and CDR2 FQGTGA. The length of the CDR3 is 14 residues. Regions amplified from RNA transcripts were the TCR beta CDR3 regions. A set of HTBI primers served as the primers for a first-round RT-PCR of the TCR CDR3. A single record per CDR3 protein comes from TCRdb applying MiXCR to the multiplex PCR reads. Among under 700,000 distinct CDR3 sequences listed, 35% to 55% were seen once.

Sequencing was done on a sample of peripheral blood or thyroid tissue (not recorded which). The chain carries TRBV7-3 and TRBJ2-5, with D perhaps being TRBD1 or TRBD2 (5 bases each). This sequence was found in a woman aged 18-35 years with Graves' hyperthyroidism. CDR3 sequence (DNA): TGTGCCAGCAGCTTAACGAGGGGTCGGGGGACCCAGTACTTC. Its protein product is CASSLTRGRGTQYF. The full variable domain, in which reference TRBV7-3 and TRBJ2-5 provide the parts outside the CDR3, is GAGVSQTPSNKVTEKGKYVELRCDPISGHTALYWYRQSLGQGPEFLIYFQGTGAADDSGLPNDRFFAVRPEGSVSTLKIQRTERGDSAVYLCASSLTRGRGTQYFGPGTRLLVL.